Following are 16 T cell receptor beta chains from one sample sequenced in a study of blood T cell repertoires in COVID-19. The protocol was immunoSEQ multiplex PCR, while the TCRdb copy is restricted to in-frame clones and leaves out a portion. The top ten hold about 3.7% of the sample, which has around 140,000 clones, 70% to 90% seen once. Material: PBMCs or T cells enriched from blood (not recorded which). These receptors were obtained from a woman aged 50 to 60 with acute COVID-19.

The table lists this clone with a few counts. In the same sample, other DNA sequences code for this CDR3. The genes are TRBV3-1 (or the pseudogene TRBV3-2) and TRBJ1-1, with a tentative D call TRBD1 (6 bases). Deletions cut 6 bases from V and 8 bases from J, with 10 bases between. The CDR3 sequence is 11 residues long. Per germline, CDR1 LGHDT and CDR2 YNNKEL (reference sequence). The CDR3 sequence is CASRGGAEAFF. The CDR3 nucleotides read TGTGCCAGCAGGGGGGGGGCAGAAGCTTTCTTT.

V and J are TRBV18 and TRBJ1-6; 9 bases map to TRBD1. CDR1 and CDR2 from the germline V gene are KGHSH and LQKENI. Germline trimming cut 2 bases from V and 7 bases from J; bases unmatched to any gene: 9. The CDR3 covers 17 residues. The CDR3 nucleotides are TGTGCCAGCTCACCAGGAGGTGGGGGACAGGGAAATTCACCCCTCCACTTT. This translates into CASSPGGGGQGNSPLHF.

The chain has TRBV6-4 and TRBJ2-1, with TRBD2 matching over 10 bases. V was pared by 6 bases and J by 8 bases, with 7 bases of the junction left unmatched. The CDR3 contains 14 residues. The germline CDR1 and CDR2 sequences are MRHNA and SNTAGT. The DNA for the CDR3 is TGTGCCAGCAGCGTAGGGCTAGCGGGAGATGAGCAGTTCTTC. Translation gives CASSVGLAGDEQFF.

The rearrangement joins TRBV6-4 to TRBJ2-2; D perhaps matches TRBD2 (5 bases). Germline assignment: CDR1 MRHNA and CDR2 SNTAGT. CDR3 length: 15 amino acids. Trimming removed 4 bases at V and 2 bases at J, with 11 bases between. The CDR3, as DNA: TGTGCCAGCAGTGTTGACTACATAAACACCGGGGAGCTGTTTTTT. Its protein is CASSVDYINTGELFF.

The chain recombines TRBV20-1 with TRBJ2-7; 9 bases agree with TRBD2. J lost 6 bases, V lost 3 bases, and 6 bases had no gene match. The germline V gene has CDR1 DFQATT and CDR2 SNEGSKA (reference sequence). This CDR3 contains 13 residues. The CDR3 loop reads CSASRGRAREQYF. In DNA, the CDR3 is TGCAGTGCTAGTCGCGGGAGGGCCCGCGAGCAGTACTTC.

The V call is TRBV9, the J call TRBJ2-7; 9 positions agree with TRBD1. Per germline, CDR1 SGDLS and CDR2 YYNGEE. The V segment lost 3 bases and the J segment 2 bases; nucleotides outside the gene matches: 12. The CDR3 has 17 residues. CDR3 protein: CASSEGGPGTGTYEQYF. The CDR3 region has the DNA TGTGCCAGCAGCGAGGGGGGGCCCGGGACAGGGACCTACGAGCAGTACTTC.

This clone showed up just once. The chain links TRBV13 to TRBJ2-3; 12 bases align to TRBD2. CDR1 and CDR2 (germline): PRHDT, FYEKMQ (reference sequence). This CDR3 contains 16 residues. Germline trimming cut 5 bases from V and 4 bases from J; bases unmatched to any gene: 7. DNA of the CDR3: TGTGCCAGCAGCCCGGGACTAGCGGGCTTCGCAGATACGCAGTATTTT. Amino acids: CASSPGLAGFADTQYF. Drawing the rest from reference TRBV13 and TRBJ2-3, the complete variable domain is AAGVIQSPRHLIKEKRETATLKCYPIPRHDTVYWYQQGPGQDPQFLISFYEKMQSDKGSIPDRFSAQQFSDYHSELNMSSLELGDSALYFCASSPGLAGFADTQYFGPGTRLTVL.

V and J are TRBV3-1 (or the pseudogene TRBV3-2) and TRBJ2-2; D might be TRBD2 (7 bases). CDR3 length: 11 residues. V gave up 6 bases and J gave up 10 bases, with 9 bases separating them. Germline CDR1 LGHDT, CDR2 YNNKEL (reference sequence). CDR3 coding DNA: TGTGCCAGCAGGGGGGGGCAGGAGCTGTTTTTT. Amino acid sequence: CASRGGQELFF.

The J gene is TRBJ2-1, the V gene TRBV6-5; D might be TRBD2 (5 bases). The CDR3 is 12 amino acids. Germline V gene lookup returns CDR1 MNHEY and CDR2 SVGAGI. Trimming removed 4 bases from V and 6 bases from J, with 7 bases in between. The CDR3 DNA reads TGTGCCAGCAGTTTCCGGGGCAATGAGCAGTTCTTC. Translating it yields CASSFRGNEQFF.

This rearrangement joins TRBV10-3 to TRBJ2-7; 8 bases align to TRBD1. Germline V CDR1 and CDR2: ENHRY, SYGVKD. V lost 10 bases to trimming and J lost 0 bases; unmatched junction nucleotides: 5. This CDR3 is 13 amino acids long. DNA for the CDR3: TGTGCCACCCAGGGGGCGAGCTCCTACGAGCAGTACTTC. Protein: CATQGASSYEQYF.

DNA of the CDR3: TGTGCCAGCAGCCGACAGTTCAACGGGAACACTGAAGCTTTCTTT. This encodes CASSRQFNGNTEAFF. The chain is built from TRBV6-4 and TRBJ1-1; possibly TRBD1 for D (5 bases). Trimming took off 6 bases at V and 1 base at J, with 15 bases between the two ends. The germline CDR1 and CDR2 sequences are MRHNA and SNTAGT. The CDR3 has 15 residues.

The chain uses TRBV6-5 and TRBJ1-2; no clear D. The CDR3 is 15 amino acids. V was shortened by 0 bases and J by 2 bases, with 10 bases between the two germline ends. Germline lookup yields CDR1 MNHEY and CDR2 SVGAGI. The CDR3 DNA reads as TGTGCCAGCAGTTACTCGATTACGGTGAACTATGGCTACACCTTC. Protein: CASSYSITVNYGYTF.

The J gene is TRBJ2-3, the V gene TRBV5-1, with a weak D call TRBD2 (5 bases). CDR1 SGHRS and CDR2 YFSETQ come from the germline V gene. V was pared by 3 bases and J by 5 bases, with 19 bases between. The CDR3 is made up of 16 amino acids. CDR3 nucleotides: TGCGCCAGCAGCTCCGCTCCGGGATTGCAGGTAGATACGCAGTATTTT. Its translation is CASSSAPGLQVDTQYF. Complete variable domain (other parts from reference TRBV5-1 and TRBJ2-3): KAGVTQTPRYLIKTRGQQVTLSCSPISGHRSVSWYQQTPGQGLQFLFEYFSETQRNKGNFPGRFSGRQFSNSRSEMNVSTLELGDSALYLCASSSAPGLQVDTQYFGPGTRLTVL.

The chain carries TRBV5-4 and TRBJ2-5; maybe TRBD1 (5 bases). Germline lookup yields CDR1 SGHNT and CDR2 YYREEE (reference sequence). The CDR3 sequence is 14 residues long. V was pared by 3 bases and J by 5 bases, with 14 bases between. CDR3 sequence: CASSSRQLGETQYF. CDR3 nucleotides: TGTGCCAGCAGCTCACGACAGTTGGGGGAGACCCAGTACTTC.

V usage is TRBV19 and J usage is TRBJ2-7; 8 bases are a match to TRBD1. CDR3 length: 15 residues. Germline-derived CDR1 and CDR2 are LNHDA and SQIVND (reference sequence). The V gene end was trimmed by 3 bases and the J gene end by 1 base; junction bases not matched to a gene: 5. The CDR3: CASSMAGQASYEQYF. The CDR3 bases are TGTGCCAGTAGTATGGCGGGACAGGCTTCCTACGAGCAGTACTTC.

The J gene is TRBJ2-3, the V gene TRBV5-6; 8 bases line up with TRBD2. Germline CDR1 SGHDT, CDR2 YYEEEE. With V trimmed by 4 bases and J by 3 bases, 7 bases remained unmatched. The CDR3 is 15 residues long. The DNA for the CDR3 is TGTGCCAGCAGCCGCCGGGCTAGCGGGACAGATACGCAGTATTTT. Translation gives CASSRRASGTDTQYF.